This T cell receptor (beta chain) appears in the sequencing data of a study of T cells in Graves' hyperthyroidism and ophthalmopathy. Overall study context: Blood from the periphery was taken at initial diagnosis, before any treatment.

The TCR beta CDR3 regions underwent amplification using RNA transcripts as the source. The HTBI primer set served for first-round RT-PCR of the TCR CDR3. TCRdb processed the multiplex PCR reads anew with MiXCR; each CDR3 protein has one entry. The sample consists of 350,000 or so distinct CDR3 sequences, 15% to 20% of them appearing once. The CDR3 is made up of 13 amino acids. V lost 6 bases and J 9 bases, leaving 15 bases between the germline ends. Graves' hyperthyroidism qualified as stable when ophthalmopathy did not progress within 18 months. The TCR sequence derives from a woman between 45 and 60 years old with Graves' hyperthyroidism. The sequenced sample consisted of blood. This chain links TRBV12-3 or TRBV12-4 with TRBJ1-5; D not resolved. This CDR3 reads CASSQPGKGPQHF. The DNA for the CDR3 is TGTGCCAGCAGCCAACCGGGGAAGGGGCCCCAGCATTTT.